Here is one T cell receptor beta chain with its context. Treatment noted: oral pan-JAK inhibitor, 5-10 mg twice daily. The record originates from a study of CD8+ T cells in alopecia areata. Reverse transcription of extracted RNA yielded cDNA, which provided the sequencing template. Clones were read by immunoSEQ multiplex PCR, and TCRdb kept only the in-frame ones, dropping some. The sample contains about 210,000 clones, over 60% of which appear only once. Sample: CD4+ T cells sorted from blood, taken at week 4, from a patient treated with tofacitinib. The TCR originated in a human donor with alopecia areata.

CDR3: CASSYSGLTSYEQYF. The CDR3 DNA reads TGTGCCAGCAGTTACTCGGGACTAACCTCCTACGAGCAGTACTTC. The chain combines TRBV6-5 with TRBJ2-7; 7 bases align to TRBD2. V shed 0 bases and J 0 bases; nucleotides not matched to a gene: 2. CDR3 length: 15 amino acids. CDR1 is MNHEY, CDR2 SVGAGI, per germline.